Following are 16 T cell receptor beta chains from one sample sequenced in a study of blood T cell repertoires in COVID-19. Only in-frame clones appear in the TCRdb table, and some are missing; sequencing was by immunoSEQ multiplex PCR. This sample has 62,000 or so clones, with about 90% found just once. The specimen was peripheral blood. All receptors come from a human donor in a cohort sampled during active COVID-19.

The V call is TRBV28, the J call TRBJ2-2; D gene unclear. Deletions cut 7 bases from V and 4 bases from J, with 13 bases between. This CDR3 is built from 14 residues. Per the germline V gene, CDR1 is MDHEN and CDR2 is SYDVKM. The CDR3 loop reads CASKTATPTGELFF. The CDR3 coding sequence is TGTGCCAGCAAAACCGCCACTCCCACCGGGGAGCTGTTTTTT.

This clone has only one observation. This chain links TRBV28 with TRBJ1-5; TRBD1 might be the D (6 bases). The CDR3 runs to 13 residues. Trimming cost V 7 bases and J 4 bases, with 11 bases left between them. CDR1 and CDR2 (germline): MDHEN, SYDVKM. This CDR3 is CASNTGINQPQHF. The CDR3 DNA reads as TGTGCCAGCAACACAGGGATTAATCAGCCCCAGCATTTT.

The chain carries TRBV13 and TRBJ1-3; 8 bases fit TRBD1. The CDR3 spans 15 residues. The V gene's germline CDR1 is PRHDT and CDR2 FYEKMQ (reference sequence). Trimming cost V 5 bases and J 4 bases; bases outside gene matches: 7. CDR3 amino acids: CASSPTGGRGNTIYF. The CDR3, as DNA: TGTGCCAGCAGCCCAACAGGGGGGCGCGGAAACACCATATATTTT.

This clone was found once. CDR3 sequence reads: CAWGTVGNTIYF. The CDR3 DNA reads TGTGCCTGGGGGACAGTTGGAAACACCATATATTTT. The rearrangement joins TRBV30 to TRBJ1-3, with TRBD1 identical over 7 bases. The J segment lost 3 bases and the V segment lost 5 bases, leaving 1 base of the junction unmatched. The length of the CDR3 is 12 residues. The V gene's germline CDR1 is GTSNPN and CDR2 SVGIG (reference sequence).

The V and J genes are TRBV5-1 and TRBJ2-3; TRBD2 aligns across 8 bases. V was clipped by 4 bases and J by 0 bases; unmatched bases: 10. This CDR3 has 17 amino acids. Germline CDR1 is SGHRS and CDR2 is YFSETQ. The CDR3 loop reads CASSSLTSGRSTDTQYF. The CDR3 bases are TGCGCCAGCAGCAGCCTTACTAGCGGACGTAGCACAGATACGCAGTATTTT.

The chain links TRBV30 to TRBJ1-5; D ambiguous. Germline V gene data show CDR1 as GTSNPN and CDR2 as SVGIG (reference sequence). The length of the CDR3 is 15 residues. V lost 0 bases and J lost 1, with 10 bases in between. The CDR3 region has the DNA TGTGCCTGGAGTGTAAAAGGACTCAGCAATCAGCCCCAGCATTTT. Translated: CAWSVKGLSNQPQHF.

The chain couples TRBV12-3 or TRBV12-4 to TRBJ2-3; D unresolved. The CDR3 covers 12 residues. The V gene lost 5 bases and the J gene lost 2 bases, with 5 bases spanning the gap. The CDR3 coding sequence is TGTGCCAGCAGTCCAGACACAGATACGCAGTATTTT. It encodes CASSPDTDTQYF.

J is TRBJ2-3 and V is TRBV28, with TRBD2 matching over 9 bases. The CDR3 has 15 amino acids. The germline V gene has CDR1 MDHEN and CDR2 SYDVKM. After removal of 6 bases from V and 4 bases from J, the junction contained 8 bases not matched to a gene. The CDR3 spells CASRGGGGGADTQYF. CDR3 sequence (DNA): TGTGCCAGCAGAGGGGGTGGCGGGGGGGCAGATACGCAGTATTTT.

A few counts support this clone. V and J are TRBV27 and TRBJ1-6, with D possibly matching TRBD1 (5 bases). Germline V lookup: CDR1 MNHEY, CDR2 SMNVEV (reference sequence). This CDR3 region has 17 residues. The V end lost 7 bases, the J end lost 4 bases, and 20 bases lay between the germline ends. CDR3 sequence reads: CASTPQGWDSYNSPLHF. CDR3 bases: TGTGCCAGCACCCCCCAAGGCTGGGACTCTTATAATTCACCCCTCCACTTT.

The J gene is TRBJ1-5, the V gene TRBV5-5; 9 bases map to TRBD1. The CDR3 covers 15 residues. Unmatched junction bases numbered 7, after V lost 4 bases and J lost 5 bases. The germline V gene has CDR1 SGHKS and CDR2 YYEKEE (reference sequence). Here the CDR3 DNA reads TGTGCCAGCAGCCCCAACACAGGGGGCCATCAGCCCCAGCATTTT. Its translation is CASSPNTGGHQPQHF.

The V call is TRBV30, the J call TRBJ1-1; 7 positions match TRBD1. Germline-derived CDR1 and CDR2 are GTSNPN and SVGIG (reference sequence). V trimming: 4 bases; J trimming: 8 bases; junction bases outside the gene matches: 10. The CDR3 extends over 13 amino acids. The CDR3 DNA reads as TGTGCCTGGAATAAACAGGGGAAGGGAGAAGCTTTCTTT. It translates to CAWNKQGKGEAFF.

The rearrangement links TRBV18 to TRBJ1-2, with 9 bases that match TRBD1. The junction had 15 bases not matched to a gene; V was cut back by 8 bases and J by 8 bases. Germline V gene data show CDR1 as KGHSH and CDR2 as LQKENI. The CDR3 is 15 amino acids. CDR3 bases: TGTGCCAGCGTGCCGGGACAGGGTACATATCACGGCTACACCTTC. Translating it yields CASVPGQGTYHGYTF.

The chain employs TRBV29-1 and TRBJ1-2; 9 bases line up with TRBD1. Germline assignment: CDR1 SQVTM and CDR2 ANQGSEA. V was clipped by 6 bases and J by 1 base; unmatched bases: 3. The CDR3 is 13 amino acids. CDR3 coding DNA: TGCAGCGTCACAGGGGGCAATAACTATGGCTACACCTTC. Protein product: CSVTGGNNYGYTF.

The V gene is TRBV27, the J gene TRBJ1-5, with a weak D call TRBD1 (5 bases). CDR1 is MNHEY, CDR2 SMNVEV, per germline (reference sequence). This CDR3 has 15 amino acids. V lost 2 bases, J lost 2 bases, and 10 bases lay in between. The CDR3 is CASSLSRVGNQPQHF. The CDR3 DNA reads as TGTGCCAGCAGTTTAAGCAGGGTTGGCAATCAGCCCCAGCATTTT.

This chain links TRBV2 with TRBJ1-2, with a weak D call TRBD1 (5 bases). The V and J ends lost 7 bases and 0 bases respectively, with 21 bases between them. CDR1 is SNHLY, CDR2 FYNNEI, per germline. CDR3 size: 17 residues. The CDR3 loop reads CASTRRPGGESNYGYTF. CDR3 coding DNA: TGTGCCAGCACGCGCAGGCCCGGGGGGGAATCTAACTATGGCTACACCTTC.

CDR3 in amino acids: CSVVRTGWLNTEAFF. The CDR3 nucleotides read TGCAGCGTAGTTAGGACAGGGTGGTTGAACACTGAAGCTTTCTTT. This chain uses TRBV29-1 with TRBJ1-1; 8 nucleotides line up with TRBD1. Germline V gene lookup returns CDR1 SQVTM and CDR2 ANQGSEA. V lost 6 bases to trimming and J lost 0 bases; unmatched junction nucleotides: 9. CDR3 length: 15 amino acids.